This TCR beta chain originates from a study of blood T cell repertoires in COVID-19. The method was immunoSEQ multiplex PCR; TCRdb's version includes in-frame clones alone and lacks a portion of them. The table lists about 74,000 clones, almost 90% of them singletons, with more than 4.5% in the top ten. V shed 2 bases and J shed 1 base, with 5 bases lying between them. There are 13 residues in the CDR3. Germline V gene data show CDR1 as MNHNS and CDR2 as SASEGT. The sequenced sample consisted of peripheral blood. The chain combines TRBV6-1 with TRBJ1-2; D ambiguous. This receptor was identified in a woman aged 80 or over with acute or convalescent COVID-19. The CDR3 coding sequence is TGTGCCAGCAGTGAACGCAGTAACTATGGCTACACCTTC. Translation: CASSERSNYGYTF.